These 15 T cell receptor beta chains were sequenced from one sample in a study of blood T cell repertoires in COVID-19. Only in-frame clones appear in the TCRdb table, and some are missing; sequencing was by immunoSEQ multiplex PCR. The data contain 300,000 to 450,000 clones, around 84% of them singletons. The sample consisted of peripheral blood. The receptors were gathered from a human donor with acute or convalescent COVID-19. The donor label of this sample is uncertain.

The gene calls are TRBV6-1 and TRBJ1-1; D might be TRBD1 (6 bases). Germline lookup yields CDR1 MNHNS and CDR2 SASEGT. This CDR3 region has 14 residues. The germline V and J ends were trimmed by 3 bases and 5 bases, with 13 bases remaining between them. The CDR3: CASSDTGSRTEAFF. CDR3 nucleotide sequence: TGTGCCAGCAGTGATACAGGGAGTCGGACTGAAGCTTTCTTT.

Here the CDR3 reads CASSQSTGVYSPLHF. The DNA for the CDR3 is TGCGCCAGCAGCCAGTCGACAGGAGTTTATTCACCCCTCCACTTT. This chain links TRBV4-1 with TRBJ1-6, with D perhaps matching TRBD1 (6 bases). Deletions cut 3 bases from V and 8 bases from J, with 14 bases between. The CDR3 is 15 residues long. Germline V gene lookup returns CDR1 MGHRA and CDR2 YSYEKL.

With regard to this clone: This sample also contains other DNA sequences that code for the same CDR3. J is TRBJ1-1 and V is TRBV12-3 or TRBV12-4; D is undetermined. With 3 bases removed from V and 0 bases from J, the gap between germline ends came to 5 bases. This CDR3 has 13 residues. The CDR3: CASSLSVNTEAFF. CDR3 in DNA: TGTGCCAGCAGTTTGTCAGTGAACACTGAAGCTTTCTTT.

This chain connects TRBV4-1 to TRBJ2-3, with D unresolved. Germline CDR1 is MGHRA and CDR2 is YSYEKL. V was shortened by 3 bases and J by 0 bases, with 13 bases between the two germline ends. CDR3 length: 16 residues. CDR3 residues: CASSHETSQSTDTQYF. In DNA, the CDR3 is TGCGCCAGCAGCCACGAGACAAGCCAAAGCACAGATACGCAGTATTTT.

The rearrangement links TRBV4-2 to TRBJ1-4, with unresolved D. Trimming stripped 2 bases from V and 10 bases from J, with 14 bases between. Germline CDR1 is LGHNA and CDR2 is YNFKEQ. The CDR3 has 14 residues. Written as DNA, the CDR3 is TGTGCCAGCAGCCAAAGCCCCGCGGCGGGAAAACTGTTTTTT. Translation gives CASSQSPAAGKLFF.

V gene TRBV5-6 combines with J gene TRBJ1-2; the D gene is possibly TRBD1 (5 bases). This CDR3 is built from 14 residues. Trimming shortened V by 5 bases and J by 2 bases, and 13 bases separated the two germline ends. CDR1 is SGHDT, CDR2 YYEEEE, per germline. This chain's CDR3 is CASSYRQSNYGYTF. DNA for the CDR3: TGTGCCAGCAGTTACAGACAGTCAAACTATGGCTACACCTTC. The full variable domain, its missing parts supplied by reference TRBV5-6 and TRBJ1-2, is DAGVTQSPTHLIKTRGQQVTLRCSPKSGHDTVSWYQQALGQGPQFIFQYYEEEERQRGNFPDRFSGHQFPNYSSELNVNALLLGDSALYLCASSYRQSNYGYTFGSGTRLTVV.

The genes are TRBV3-1 (or the pseudogene TRBV3-2) and TRBJ2-5, with TRBD2 matching 7 bases. The germline V gene encodes CDR1 LGHDT and CDR2 YNNKEL (reference sequence). This CDR3 has 15 residues. V lost 0 bases and J lost 1; bases outside the gene matches: 2. CDR3: CASSQDAGVQETQYF. CDR3 DNA sequence: TGTGCCAGCAGCCAAGATGCGGGGGTCCAAGAGACCCAGTACTTC.

The V call is TRBV2, the J call TRBJ2-1; TRBD2 agrees at 7 bases. This CDR3 region has 13 residues. Losses at the gene ends were 8 bases for V and 5 bases for J; bases not matched to a gene: 6. From germline, CDR1 is SNHLY and CDR2 FYNNEI. This CDR3 is CASGGDEDNEQFF. The DNA of the CDR3 is TGTGCCAGCGGGGGGGACGAGGACAATGAGCAGTTCTTC.

This clone was seen a handful of times. The chain links TRBV7-9 to TRBJ2-3, with D perhaps matching TRBD1 (6 bases). Germline V lookup: CDR1 SEHNR, CDR2 FQNEAQ (reference sequence). CDR3 size: 14 residues. V was clipped by 4 bases and J by 7 bases, with 15 bases between them. The DNA of the CDR3 is TGTGCCAGCAGCTCGGAAACAGGGACGAATACGCAGTATTTT. The encoded protein is CASSSETGTNTQYF.

The chain carries TRBV6-1 and TRBJ2-5; D possibly corresponds to TRBD2 (5 bases). Germline lookup yields CDR1 MNHNS and CDR2 SASEGT. Between the trimmed V and J ends, which lost 4 bases and 5 bases, there was a span of 20 bases. CDR3 length: 16 residues. The CDR3 region is CASSASSAGLSETQYF. CDR3 DNA sequence: TGTGCCAGCAGTGCCTCCTCTGCGGGTCTATCGGAGACCCAGTACTTC.

The chain carries TRBV19 and TRBJ2-7; 8 bases agree with TRBD1. This CDR3 is built from 15 residues. The V gene end was trimmed by 3 bases and the J gene end by 3 bases; junction bases not matched to a gene: 7. Germline V gene data show CDR1 as LNHDA and CDR2 as SQIVND (reference sequence). CDR3 sequence: CASSIGQGRFYEQYF. CDR3 in DNA: TGTGCCAGTAGTATTGGACAGGGCAGGTTCTACGAGCAGTACTTC.

The V gene is TRBV19, the J gene TRBJ1-6, with 7 bases that match TRBD1. J gave up 10 bases and V 6 bases, and 9 bases lay outside the gene matches. CDR1 and CDR2 (germline): LNHDA, SQIVND (reference sequence). CDR3 length: 14 amino acids. The CDR3 bases are TGTGCCAGTAGCCGGGACAGAGGACGCTCACCCCTCCACTTT. It yields the protein CASSRDRGRSPLHF.

This chain uses TRBV11-3 with TRBJ1-2; D is possibly TRBD1 (6 bases). The ends were cut back, 5 bases at V and 4 bases at J, with 23 bases in the middle. The CDR3 spans 17 residues. CDR1 and CDR2 from the germline V gene are SGHNT and YENEEA. This CDR3 reads CASSQTPMLVRGYGYTF. The CDR3 nucleotides read TGTGCCAGCAGCCAGACTCCAATGCTGGTCAGGGGCTATGGCTACACCTTC.

The chain couples TRBV19 to TRBJ1-5; 8 nucleotides align to TRBD1. Germline CDR1 reads LNHDA; CDR2 reads SQIVND (reference sequence). With 5 bases clipped from V and 1 base from J, the junction kept 10 bases outside the gene matches. The CDR3 has 17 residues. This CDR3 is CASSGGQGLFSNQPQHF. In DNA form, the CDR3 reads TGTGCCAGTAGTGGAGGACAGGGCCTGTTCAGCAATCAGCCCCAGCATTTT.

The gene calls are TRBV29-1 and TRBJ2-3, with D perhaps matching TRBD2 (5 bases). V lost 4 bases and J 1 base, leaving 9 bases between the germline ends. This CDR3 comprises 13 residues. In germline, CDR1 is SQVTM, CDR2 ANQGSEA. CDR3 sequence (DNA): TGCAGCGTTGCGGGGTGGGGCACAGATACGCAGTATTTT. Translation: CSVAGWGTDTQYF.